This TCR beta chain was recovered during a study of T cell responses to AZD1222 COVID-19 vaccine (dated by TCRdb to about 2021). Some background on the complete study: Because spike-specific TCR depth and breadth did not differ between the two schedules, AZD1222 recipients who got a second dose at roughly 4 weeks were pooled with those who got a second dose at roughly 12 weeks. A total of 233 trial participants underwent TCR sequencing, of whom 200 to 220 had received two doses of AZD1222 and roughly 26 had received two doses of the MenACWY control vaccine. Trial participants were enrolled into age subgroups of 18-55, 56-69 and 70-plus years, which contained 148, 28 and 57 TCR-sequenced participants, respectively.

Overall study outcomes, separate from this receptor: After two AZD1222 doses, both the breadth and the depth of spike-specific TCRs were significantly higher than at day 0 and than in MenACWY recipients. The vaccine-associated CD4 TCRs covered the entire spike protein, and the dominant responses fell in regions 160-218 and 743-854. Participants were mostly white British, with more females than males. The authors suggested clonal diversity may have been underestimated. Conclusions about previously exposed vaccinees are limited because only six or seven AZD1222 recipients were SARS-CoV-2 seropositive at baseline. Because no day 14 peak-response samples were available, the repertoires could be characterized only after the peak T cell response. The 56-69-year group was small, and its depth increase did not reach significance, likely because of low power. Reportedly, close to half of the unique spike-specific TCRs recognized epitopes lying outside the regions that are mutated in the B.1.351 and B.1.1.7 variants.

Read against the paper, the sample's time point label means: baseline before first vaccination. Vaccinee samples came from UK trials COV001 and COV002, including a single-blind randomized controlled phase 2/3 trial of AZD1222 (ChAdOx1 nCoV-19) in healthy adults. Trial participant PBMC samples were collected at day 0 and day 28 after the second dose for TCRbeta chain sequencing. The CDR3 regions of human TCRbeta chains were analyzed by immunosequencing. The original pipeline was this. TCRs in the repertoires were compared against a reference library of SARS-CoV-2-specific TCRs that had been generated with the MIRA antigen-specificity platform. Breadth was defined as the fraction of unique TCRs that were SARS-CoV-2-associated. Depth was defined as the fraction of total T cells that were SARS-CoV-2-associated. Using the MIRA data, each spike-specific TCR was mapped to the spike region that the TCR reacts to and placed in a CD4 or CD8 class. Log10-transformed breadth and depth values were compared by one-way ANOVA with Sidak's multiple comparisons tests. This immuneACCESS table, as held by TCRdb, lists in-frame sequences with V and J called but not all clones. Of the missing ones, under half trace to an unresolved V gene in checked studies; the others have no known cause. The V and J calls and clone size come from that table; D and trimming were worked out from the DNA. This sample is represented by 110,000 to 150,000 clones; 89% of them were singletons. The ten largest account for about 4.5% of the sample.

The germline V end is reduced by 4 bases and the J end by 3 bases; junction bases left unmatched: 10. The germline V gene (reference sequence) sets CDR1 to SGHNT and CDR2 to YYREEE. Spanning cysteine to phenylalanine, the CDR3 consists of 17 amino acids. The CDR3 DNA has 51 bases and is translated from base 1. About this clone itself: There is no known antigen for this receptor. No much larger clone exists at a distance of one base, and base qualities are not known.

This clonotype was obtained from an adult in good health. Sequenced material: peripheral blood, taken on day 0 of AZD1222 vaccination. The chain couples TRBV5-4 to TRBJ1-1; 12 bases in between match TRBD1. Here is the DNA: TGTGCCAGCAGCATCCGGGACAGGGGGCGTGAGGACACTGAAGCTTTCTTT. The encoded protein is CASSIRDRGREDTEAFF.